The present T cell receptor (beta chain) was sequenced within a study of T cells in Graves' hyperthyroidism and ophthalmopathy. Across the study: The blood sample was taken at first diagnosis, before treatment began.

In its sample, this clonotype was seen many times. The CDR3 regions of TCR beta were amplified from RNA transcripts. Carried out on the TCR CDR3, a first-round RT-PCR used the HTBI primer set. MiXCR, applied by TCRdb to the multiplex PCR reads, yields one record per CDR3 protein. The sample holds fewer than 850,000 distinct CDR3 sequences, about 18% seen once. CDR1 and CDR2 from the germline V gene are KGHDR and SFDVKD. V lost 10 bases and J 2 bases, leaving 13 bases between the germline ends. The CDR3 extends over 13 amino acids. This TCR derives from a man in his forties or fifties with Graves' hyperthyroidism. Input material: blood. This chain uses TRBV24-1 with TRBJ2-5; no firm D call. This CDR3 reads CATATTQQETQYF. The CDR3 nucleotides are TGTGCCACTGCGACAACCCAGCAAGAGACCCAGTACTTC.